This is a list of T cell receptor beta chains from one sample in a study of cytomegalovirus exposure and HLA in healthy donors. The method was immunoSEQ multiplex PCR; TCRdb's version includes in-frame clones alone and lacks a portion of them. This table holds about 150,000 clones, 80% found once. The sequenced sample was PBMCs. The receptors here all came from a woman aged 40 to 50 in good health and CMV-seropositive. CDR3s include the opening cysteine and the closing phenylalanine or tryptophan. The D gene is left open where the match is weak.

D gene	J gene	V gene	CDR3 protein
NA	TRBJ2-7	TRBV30	CAGMKRTLDYEQYF
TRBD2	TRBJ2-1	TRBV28	CASHSRGTSGRTNEQFF
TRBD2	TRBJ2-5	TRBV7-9	CASSLAGGKETQYF
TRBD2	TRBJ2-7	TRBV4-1	CASSQDSGLAGVYEQYF
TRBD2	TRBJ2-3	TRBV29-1	CSVSTSGGPDTQYF
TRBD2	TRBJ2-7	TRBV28	CASSLITSGSSYEQYF
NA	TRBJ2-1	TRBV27	CASSNTQGNEQFF
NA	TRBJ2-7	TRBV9	CASSVAGAAEQYF
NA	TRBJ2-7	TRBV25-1	CASSAGFYEQYF
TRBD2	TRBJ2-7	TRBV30	CAWSVTSGPSYEQYF
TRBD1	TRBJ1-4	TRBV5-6	CASSPRGQGEKLFF
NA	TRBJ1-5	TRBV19	CASRTEGLSNQPQHF
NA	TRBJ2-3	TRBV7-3	CASSANHGANTDTQYF
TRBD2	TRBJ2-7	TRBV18	CASSPTSGPYEQYF
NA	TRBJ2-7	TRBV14	CASSPWGGTYEQYF
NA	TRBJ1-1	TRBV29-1	CSVGGSVNTEAFF
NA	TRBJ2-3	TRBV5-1	CASSLRGGSLTGTDTQYF
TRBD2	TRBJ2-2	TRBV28	CASSLVLADTGELFF
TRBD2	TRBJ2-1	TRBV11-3	CASSREAYNEQFF
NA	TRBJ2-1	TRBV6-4	CASSDSANSYNEQFF
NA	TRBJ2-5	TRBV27	CASSASGETQYF
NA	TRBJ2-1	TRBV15	CATSRDRQGNYYNEQFF
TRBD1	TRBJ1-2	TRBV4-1	CASSPRDREGYTF
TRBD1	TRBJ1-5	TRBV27	CASSPGTGSNQPQHF
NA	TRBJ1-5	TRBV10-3	CAISEGQGQQPQHF
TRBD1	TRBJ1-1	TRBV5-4	CASSGGLYTEAFF
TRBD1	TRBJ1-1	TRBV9	CASSEDGQGINTEAFF
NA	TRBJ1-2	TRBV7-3	CASSSKGIGDYGYTF
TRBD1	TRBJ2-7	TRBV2	CARPGQGYDEQYF
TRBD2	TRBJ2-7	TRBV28	CASSFGLAGAYEQYF
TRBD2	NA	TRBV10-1	CASSESGLAGSRETQYF
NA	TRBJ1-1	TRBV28	CASSSGHPNTEAFF
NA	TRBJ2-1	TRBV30	CAWRRGDRDFNEQFF
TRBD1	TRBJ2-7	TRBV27	CASSKATGGSYEQYF
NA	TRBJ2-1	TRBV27	CASSPHRVVHNEQFF
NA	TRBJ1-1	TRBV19	CASTPLGQGPEAFF
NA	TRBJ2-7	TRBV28	CASSSSGSFYEQYF
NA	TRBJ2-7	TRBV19	CASSGGTESSYEQYF
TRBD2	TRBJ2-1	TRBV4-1	CASSQVDMGLVGYNEQFF
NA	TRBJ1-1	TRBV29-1	CSVKTGSDTEAFF
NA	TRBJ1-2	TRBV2	CASSLTPGTNYGYTF
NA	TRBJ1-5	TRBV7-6	CASSPSVNQPQHF
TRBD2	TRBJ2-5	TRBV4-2	CASSQGTSSRGETQYF
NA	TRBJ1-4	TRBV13	CASSTTGNLAPEKLFF
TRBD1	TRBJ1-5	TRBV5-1	CASSLGGQGAGQPQHF
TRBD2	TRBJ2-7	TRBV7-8	CASSLTSGRSYGQYF
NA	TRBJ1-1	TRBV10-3	CAMGSGITEAFF
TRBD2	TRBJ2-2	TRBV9	CASSEEAGANTGELFF
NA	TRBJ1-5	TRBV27	CASSLGQFNQPQHF
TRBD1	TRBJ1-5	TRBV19	CASSIEGMGTANQPQHF